This T cell receptor (beta chain) was identified in a study of control samples from healthy donors and cancer patients. The germline gives CDR1 MNHEY, CDR2 SMNVEV (reference sequence). This CDR3 is 13 amino acids long. V lost 6 bases to trimming and J lost 4 bases, with 10 bases between them. Sequenced by immunoSEQ multiplex PCR; TCRdb stores in-frame clones only, minus some. The sample yields over 150,000 clones, roughly 94% seen once. The sample comprised blood. The rearrangement joins TRBV27 to TRBJ1-3; D is perhaps TRBD1 (5 bases). The receptor was isolated from a woman between 18 and 29 years old in good health. CDR3 DNA: TGTGCCAGCAGCGAGACAGCAGGAAACACCATATATTTT. Its protein is CASSETAGNTIYF.